This TCR beta chain stems from a study of CD8+CD57+ T cells in acquired aplastic anemia. The table lists this clonotype with many counts. Investigators profiled TCR beta VDJ and CDR3 from genomic DNA template. Via MiXCR, TCRdb re-called the reads, giving one row per CDR3 protein. The data show about 290,000 distinct CDR3 sequences, roughly 61% seen once. The patients chosen for sequencing had shown expansion of CD8+CD57+ cells (detected by flow cytometry). Germline-derived CDR1 and CDR2 are DFQATT and SNEGSKA (reference sequence). CDR3 size: 14 residues. V shed 2 bases, J shed 10 bases, and the junction held 4 bases outside the gene matches.

This TCR came from a human donor with aplastic anemia. Sequences were obtained from sorted CD4+, CD8+, or CD8+CD57+ T cells (not recorded which) from PBMCs. The chain is built from TRBV20-1 and TRBJ1-6; 11 positions match TRBD1. CDR3 sequence (DNA): TGCAGTGCTAGAAGGACAGGGGGCGACTCACCCCTCCACTTT. Its translation: CSARRTGGDSPLHF.